This T cell receptor beta chain derives from a study of cytotoxic CD8 clonotypes in ibrutinib-treated CLL. Overall study: The patients, about a dozen relapsed/refractory and 15 treatment-naive, included approximately 17 who were IGHV unmutated.

Study observations and caveats: Under treatment, the uncommon public clonotypes either contracted or remained stable.

Looked up from germline, CDR1 is SGHRS and CDR2 is YFSETQ. There are 14 residues in the CDR3. V was pared by 3 bases and J by 5 bases, with 8 bases of the junction left unmatched. The source of about 2 micrograms of genomic DNA for TCR beta libraries was cryopreserved PBMCs. Worth noting for this clone: Its antigen is not identified.

Using immunoSEQ multiplex PCR, the repertoire was profiled, and TCRdb retains in-frame clones only, with some absent. The sample holds tens of thousands of clones, 49% seen once. The clonotype was recovered from a human donor with chronic lymphocytic leukemia. The specimen comprised PBMCs, sampled before ibrutinib treatment. The chain is built from TRBV5-1 and TRBJ2-7; 7 bases are a match to TRBD2. CDR3 DNA sequence: TGCGCCAGCAGCTGGCGGGGGACTGATAACGAGCAGTACTTC. It yields the protein CASSWRGTDNEQYF.